The source of this T cell receptor beta chain is a study of T cells of healthy individuals. V was trimmed by 8 bases and J by 2 bases, leaving 12 bases between them. Germline values: CDR1 SNHLY, CDR2 FYNNEI. The length of the CDR3 is 13 residues. TCRdb ran MiXCR on the 5' RACE reads and lists one entry per CDR3 protein. Seen here are nearly 100,000 distinct CDR3 sequences, roughly a sixth observed once, and the top ten hold 6.2%. This chain links TRBV2 with TRBJ1-1; the D gene is possibly TRBD1 (6 bases). The TCR was taken from a human donor in good health. The CDR3 nucleotides are TGTGCCAGCCGGACAGATCTAAACACTGAAGCTTTCTTT. Protein sequence: CASRTDLNTEAFF.